This T cell receptor (beta chain) was retrieved from a study of T cells and copy number aberrations in small-cell lung cancer (dated by TCRdb to 2020 to 2023). Turning to the overall study: TCR repertoire sequencing was paired with whole-exome sequencing of the same tumor regions to relate T cell metrics to mutations and copy number aberrations. Tumor TCR data existed for about 17 patients, while approximately 14 patients had TCR data covering both tumor and normal tissue. What the authors observed across the whole study: Lower T-cell density, richness and clonality were observed in tumors than in adjacent lung tissue, although the difference in density was not significant. Every specimen was formalin-fixed paraffin-embedded tissue, a material known to introduce sequencing artifacts. Because surgical resection is uncommon in small-cell lung cancer, the study was limited by a small sample size, and the findings need validation.

A note on this clone: Its antigen remains unidentified. Base qualities are not recorded, but no much larger clone differs from it by a single base.

Using multiplexed V- and J-gene primers, the immunoSEQ hsTCRB Kit amplified TCR-beta CDR3 regions from genomic DNA. Unique DNA barcodes were added in a second PCR, and the samples were pooled together with a negative control and a positive control. Sequencing of the pooled TCR-beta libraries was performed on an Illumina MiSeq using a 150-cycle paired-end protocol. Per the authors' processing: Raw sequencing data were processed by Adaptive Biotechnologies into a report containing normalized, annotated TCR-beta repertoires. T-cell density was calculated by normalizing TCR-beta templates to usable DNA, with usable DNA estimated through amplification of housekeeping genes. Clonality was defined as 1 minus Pielou's evenness, while richness was a count of unique rearrangements. The source is immuneACCESS, and TCRdb retained only in-frame sequences with V and J called. Part of the clones is not carried over; for the studies checked, unresolved V genes explain less than half of this, and the remainder is unexplained. That table furnishes V, J and clone size, whereas the DNA furnished D and trimming. This sample gives 2,700 or so clones in total; around 86% of them show up just once. The top ten constitute roughly 5% of the sample.

The donors were limited-stage small-cell lung cancer patients who had surgical resection in Hangzhou, China, between about 2008 and 2021. All donors were treated with upfront surgery without preoperative chemotherapy or radiotherapy, and immunotherapy was not given to any donor before or after surgery. All 20 or so patients in the sequenced cohort were identified as smokers or heavy second-hand smokers. Adjacent normal lung was collected at least 2 cm from the tumor margin and was confirmed morphologically free of malignant cells by two pathologists. To characterize heterogeneity of the T cell repertoire, the study applied multi-region TCR-beta sequencing to resected limited-stage small-cell lung cancers and to tumor-adjacent lung tissue. Genomic DNA was extracted from FFPE tissue using the AllPrep DNA/RNA FFPE Kit (Qiagen). The germline V gene (reference sequence) sets CDR1 to SGHKS and CDR2 to YYEKEE. The CDR3, from cysteine to phenylalanine, totals 14 residues. Only the CDR3 region is kept as DNA, spanning 42 bases read in frame from base 1. V is clipped by 0 bases and J by 4 bases, and the sequence between their germline boundaries is 7 bases long.

The clonotype originates from a man between 40 and 49 years old with small cell lung cancer. The specimen was normal tissue next to the tumor. The rearranged segments are TRBV5-5 and TRBJ2-2; too little of a D gene remains to name it. The encoded CDR3 is CASSLELITGELFF. The sequenced DNA is TGTGCCAGCAGCTTGGAACTAATCACCGGGGAGCTGTTTTTT.